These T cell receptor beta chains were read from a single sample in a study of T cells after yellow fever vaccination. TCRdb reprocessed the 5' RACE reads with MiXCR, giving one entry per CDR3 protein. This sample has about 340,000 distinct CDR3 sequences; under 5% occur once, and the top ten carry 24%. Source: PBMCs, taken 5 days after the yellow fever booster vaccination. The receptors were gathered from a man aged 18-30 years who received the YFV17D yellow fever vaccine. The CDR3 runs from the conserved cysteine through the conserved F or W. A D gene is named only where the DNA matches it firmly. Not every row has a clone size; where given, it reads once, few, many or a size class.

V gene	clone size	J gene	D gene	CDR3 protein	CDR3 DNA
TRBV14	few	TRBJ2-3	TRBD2	CASSRRIAGVTDTQYF	TGTGCCAGCAGCCGACGTATAGCGGGGGTAACAGATACGCAGTATTTT
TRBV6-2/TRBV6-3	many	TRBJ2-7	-	CASSYRIEQYF	TGTGCCAGCAGTTATCGCATCGAGCAGTACTTC
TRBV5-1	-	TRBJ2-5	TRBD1	CASSPFGQGRETQYF	TGCGCCAGCAGCCCATTTGGACAGGGCAGAGAGACCCAGTACTTC
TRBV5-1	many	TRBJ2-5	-	CASSLRGIEETQYF	TGCGCCAGCAGCTTAAGGGGGATAGAAGAGACCCAGTACTTC
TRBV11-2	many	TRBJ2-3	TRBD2	CASSPLGLEGFTQYF	TGTGCCAGCAGCCCACTTGGACTAGAGGGTTTTACGCAGTATTTT
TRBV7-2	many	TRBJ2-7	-	CASSLVGAGSYEQYF	TGTGCCAGCAGCTTAGTGGGGGCAGGCTCCTACGAGCAGTACTTC
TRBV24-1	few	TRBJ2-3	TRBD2	CATSDGTSGRFTDTQYF	TGTGCCACCAGTGATGGGACTAGCGGGAGGTTCACAGATACGCAGTATTTT
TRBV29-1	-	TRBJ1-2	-	CSVGTTSNYGYTF	TGCAGCGTTGGTACCACCTCTAACTATGGCTACACCTTC
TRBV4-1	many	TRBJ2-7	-	CASSPSGGGYEQYF	TGCGCCAGCAGCCCCTCGGGCGGCGGCTACGAGCAGTACTTC
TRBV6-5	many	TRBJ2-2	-	CASSRLVQPGELFF	TGTGCCAGCAGCCGCCTCGTCCAGCCGGGGGAGCTGTTTTTT
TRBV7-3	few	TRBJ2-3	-	CASSLDYTDTQYF	TGTGCCAGCAGCTTGGACTACACAGATACGCAGTATTTT
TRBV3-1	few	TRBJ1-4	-	CASSHVPRGFNEKLFF	TGTGCCAGCAGCCACGTCCCGAGGGGTTTTAATGAAAAACTGTTTTTT
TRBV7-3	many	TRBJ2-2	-	CASSFTGGGELFF	TGTGCCAGCAGCTTTACCGGAGGAGGGGAGCTGTTTTTT
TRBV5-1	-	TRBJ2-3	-	CASSSWAGSTDTQYF	TGCGCCAGCAGCTCATGGGCTGGATCCACAGATACGCAGTATTTT
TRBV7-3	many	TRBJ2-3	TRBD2	CASSPLAGAARAQYF	TGTGCCAGCAGCCCACTAGCGGGGGCCGCGCGGGCGCAGTATTTT
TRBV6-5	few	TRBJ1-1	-	CASSDPGLGDTEAFF	TGTGCCAGCAGTGATCCGGGACTGGGGGACACTGAAGCTTTCTTT